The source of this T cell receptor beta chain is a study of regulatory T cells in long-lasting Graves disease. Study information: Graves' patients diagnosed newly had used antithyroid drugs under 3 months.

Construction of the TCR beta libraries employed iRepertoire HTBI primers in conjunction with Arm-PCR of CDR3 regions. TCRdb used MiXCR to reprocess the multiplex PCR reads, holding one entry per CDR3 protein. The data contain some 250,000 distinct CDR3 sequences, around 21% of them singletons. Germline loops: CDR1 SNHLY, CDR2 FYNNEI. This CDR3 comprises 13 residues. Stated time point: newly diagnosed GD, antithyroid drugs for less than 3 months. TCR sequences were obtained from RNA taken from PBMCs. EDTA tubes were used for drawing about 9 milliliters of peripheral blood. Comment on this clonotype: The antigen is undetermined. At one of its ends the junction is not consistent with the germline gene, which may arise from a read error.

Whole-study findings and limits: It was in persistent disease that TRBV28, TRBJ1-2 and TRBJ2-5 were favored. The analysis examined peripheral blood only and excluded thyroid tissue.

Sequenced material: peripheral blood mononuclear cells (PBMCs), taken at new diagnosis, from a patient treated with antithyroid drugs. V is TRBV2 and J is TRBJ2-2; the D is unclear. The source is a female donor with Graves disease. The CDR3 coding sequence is TGTGTCAGCAGACCCGGTCCTACCGGGGAGCTGTTTTTT. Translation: CVSRPGPTGELFF. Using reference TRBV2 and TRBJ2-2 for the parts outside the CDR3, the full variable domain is EPEVTQTPSHQVTQMGQEVILRCVPISNHLYFYWYRQILGQKVEFLVSFYNNEISEKSEIFDDQFSVERPDGSNFTLKIRSTKLEDSAMYFCVSRPGPTGELFFGEGSRLTVL.